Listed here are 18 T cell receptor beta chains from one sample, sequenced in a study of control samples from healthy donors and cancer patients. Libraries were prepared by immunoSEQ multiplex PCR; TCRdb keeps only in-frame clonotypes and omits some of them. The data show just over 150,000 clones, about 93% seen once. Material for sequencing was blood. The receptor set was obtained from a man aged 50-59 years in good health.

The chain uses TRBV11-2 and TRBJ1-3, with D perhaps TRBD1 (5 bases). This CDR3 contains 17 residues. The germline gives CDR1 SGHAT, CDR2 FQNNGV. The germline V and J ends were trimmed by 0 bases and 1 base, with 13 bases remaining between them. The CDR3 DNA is TGTGCCAGCAGCTTAGAAGGGACTCGGCTTTCTGGAAACACCATATATTTT. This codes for CASSLEGTRLSGNTIYF.

In DNA, the CDR3 is TGTGCCACCAGTGCGGGACAGGGTAAATATGAGCAGTTCTTC. It yields the protein CATSAGQGKYEQFF. The chain is built from TRBV24-1 and TRBJ2-1, with TRBD1 matching 9 bases. The germline gives CDR1 KGHDR, CDR2 SFDVKD. The CDR3 runs to 14 residues. Trimming removed 5 bases from V and 8 bases from J; junction bases left unmatched: 6.

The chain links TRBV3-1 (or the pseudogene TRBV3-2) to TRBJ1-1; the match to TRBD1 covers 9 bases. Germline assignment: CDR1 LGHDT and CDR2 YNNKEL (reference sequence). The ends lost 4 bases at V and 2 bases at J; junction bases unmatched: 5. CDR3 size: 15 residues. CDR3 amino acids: CASSPRGQGNTEAFF. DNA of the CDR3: TGTGCCAGCAGCCCAAGGGGACAGGGAAACACTGAAGCTTTCTTT.

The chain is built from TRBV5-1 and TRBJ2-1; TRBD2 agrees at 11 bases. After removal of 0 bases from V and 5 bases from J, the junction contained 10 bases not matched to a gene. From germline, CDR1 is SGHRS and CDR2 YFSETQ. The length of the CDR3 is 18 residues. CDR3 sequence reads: CASSLDNSGRARNNEQFF. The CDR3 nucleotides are TGCGCCAGCAGCTTGGATAATAGCGGGAGGGCCAGAAACAATGAGCAGTTCTTC.

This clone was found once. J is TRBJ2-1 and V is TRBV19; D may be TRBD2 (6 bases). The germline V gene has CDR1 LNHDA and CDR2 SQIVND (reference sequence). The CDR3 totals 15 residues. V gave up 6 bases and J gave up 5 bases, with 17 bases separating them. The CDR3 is CASRSGTAAHNEQFF. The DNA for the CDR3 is TGTGCCAGTAGATCCGGGACTGCAGCACACAATGAGCAGTTCTTC.

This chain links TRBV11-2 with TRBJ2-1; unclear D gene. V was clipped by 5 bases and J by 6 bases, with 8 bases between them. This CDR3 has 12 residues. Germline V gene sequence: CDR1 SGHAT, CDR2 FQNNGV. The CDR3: CASSPSGNEQFF. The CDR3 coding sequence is TGTGCCAGCAGCCCCTCCGGCAATGAGCAGTTCTTC.

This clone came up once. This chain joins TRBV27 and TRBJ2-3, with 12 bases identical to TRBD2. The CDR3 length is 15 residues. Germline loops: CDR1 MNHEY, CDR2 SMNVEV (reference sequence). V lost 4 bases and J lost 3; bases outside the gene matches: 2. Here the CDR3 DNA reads TGTGCCAGCAGTTGGACTAGCGGGAAAACAGATACGCAGTATTTT. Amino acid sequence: CASSWTSGKTDTQYF.

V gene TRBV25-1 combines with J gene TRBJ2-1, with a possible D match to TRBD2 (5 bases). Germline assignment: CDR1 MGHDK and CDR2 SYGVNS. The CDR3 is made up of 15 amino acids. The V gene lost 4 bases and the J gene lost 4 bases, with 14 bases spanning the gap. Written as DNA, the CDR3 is TGTGCCAGCAGTGGAGGGTCTTTATCATACAATGAGCAGTTCTTC. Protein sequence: CASSGGSLSYNEQFF. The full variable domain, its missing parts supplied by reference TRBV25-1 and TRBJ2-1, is EADIYQTPRYLVIGTGKKITLECSQTMGHDKMYWYQQDPGMELHLIHYSYGVNSTEKGDLSSESTVSRIRTEHFPLTLESARPSHTSQYLCASSGGSLSYNEQFFGPGTRLTVL.

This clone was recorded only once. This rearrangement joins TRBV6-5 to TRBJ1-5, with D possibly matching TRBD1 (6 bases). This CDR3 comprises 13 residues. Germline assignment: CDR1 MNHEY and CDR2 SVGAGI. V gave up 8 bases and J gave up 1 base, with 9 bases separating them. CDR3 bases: TGTGCCAGCGGGCAGGGGAGCAATCAGCCCCAGCATTTT. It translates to CASGQGSNQPQHF.

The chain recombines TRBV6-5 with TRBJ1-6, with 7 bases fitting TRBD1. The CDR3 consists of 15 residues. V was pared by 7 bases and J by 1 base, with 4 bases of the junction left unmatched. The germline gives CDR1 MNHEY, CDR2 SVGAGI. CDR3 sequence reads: CASKQGRSYNSPLHF. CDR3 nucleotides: TGTGCCAGCAAACAGGGGAGGTCCTATAATTCACCCCTCCACTTT.

Here the CDR3 reads CASGEREAGANVLTF. The CDR3 nucleotides read TGTGCCAGCGGGGAGAGGGAGGCTGGGGCCAACGTCCTGACTTTC. J is TRBJ2-6 and V is TRBV19; the D gene is possibly TRBD2 (6 bases). The V gene's germline CDR1 is LNHDA and CDR2 SQIVND (reference sequence). V was cut by 9 bases and J by 2 bases, with 14 bases left in between. The CDR3 consists of 15 residues.

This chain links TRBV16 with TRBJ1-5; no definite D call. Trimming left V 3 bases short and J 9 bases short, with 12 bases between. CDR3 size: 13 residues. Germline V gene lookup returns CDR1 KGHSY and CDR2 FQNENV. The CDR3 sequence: CASSQSSGGPQHF. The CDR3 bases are TGTGCCAGCAGCCAGTCCAGCGGAGGGCCCCAGCATTTT.

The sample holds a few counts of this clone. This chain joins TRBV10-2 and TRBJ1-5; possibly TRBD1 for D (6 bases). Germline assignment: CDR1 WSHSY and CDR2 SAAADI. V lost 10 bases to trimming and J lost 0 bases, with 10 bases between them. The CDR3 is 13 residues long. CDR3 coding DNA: TGCGCCACAGGACAGAATAGCAATCAGCCCCAGCATTTT. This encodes CATGQNSNQPQHF.

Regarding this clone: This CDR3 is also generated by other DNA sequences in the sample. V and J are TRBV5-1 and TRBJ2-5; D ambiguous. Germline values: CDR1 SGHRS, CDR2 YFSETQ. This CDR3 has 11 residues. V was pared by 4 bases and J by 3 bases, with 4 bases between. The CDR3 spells CASSLKETQYF. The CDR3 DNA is TGCGCCAGCAGCCTTAAAGAGACCCAGTACTTC.

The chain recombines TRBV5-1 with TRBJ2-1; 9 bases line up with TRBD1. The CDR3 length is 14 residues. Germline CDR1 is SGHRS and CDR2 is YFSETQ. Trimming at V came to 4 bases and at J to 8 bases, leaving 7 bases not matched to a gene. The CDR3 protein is CASSRGQGSDEQFF. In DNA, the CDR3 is TGCGCCAGCAGCCGGGGACAGGGTTCCGATGAGCAGTTCTTC. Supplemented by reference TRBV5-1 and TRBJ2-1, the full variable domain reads KAGVTQTPRYLIKTRGQQVTLSCSPISGHRSVSWYQQTPGQGLQFLFEYFSETQRNKGNFPGRFSGRQFSNSRSEMNVSTLELGDSALYLCASSRGQGSDEQFFGPGTRLTVL.

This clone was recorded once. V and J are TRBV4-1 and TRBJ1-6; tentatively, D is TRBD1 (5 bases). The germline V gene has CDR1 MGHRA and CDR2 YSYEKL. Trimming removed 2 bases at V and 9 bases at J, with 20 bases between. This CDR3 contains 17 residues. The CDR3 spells CASSQMSQGKIGSPLHF. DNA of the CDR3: TGCGCCAGCAGCCAAATGTCCCAGGGAAAGATAGGTTCACCCCTCCACTTT.

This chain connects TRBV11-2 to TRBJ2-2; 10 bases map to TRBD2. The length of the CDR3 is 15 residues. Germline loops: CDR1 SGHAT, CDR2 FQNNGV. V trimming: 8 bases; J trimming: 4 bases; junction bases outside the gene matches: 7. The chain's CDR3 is CASASGRVSTGELFF. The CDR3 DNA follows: TGTGCCAGCGCTAGCGGGAGAGTTAGCACCGGGGAGCTGTTTTTT.

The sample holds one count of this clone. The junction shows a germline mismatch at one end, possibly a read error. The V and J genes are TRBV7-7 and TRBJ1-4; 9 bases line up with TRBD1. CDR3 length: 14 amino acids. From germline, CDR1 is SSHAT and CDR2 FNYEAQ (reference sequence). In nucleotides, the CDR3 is TGTGCTAGCAGGAACAGGGGGCTGGTAGAAAAACTGTTTTTT. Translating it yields CASRNRGLVEKLFF.